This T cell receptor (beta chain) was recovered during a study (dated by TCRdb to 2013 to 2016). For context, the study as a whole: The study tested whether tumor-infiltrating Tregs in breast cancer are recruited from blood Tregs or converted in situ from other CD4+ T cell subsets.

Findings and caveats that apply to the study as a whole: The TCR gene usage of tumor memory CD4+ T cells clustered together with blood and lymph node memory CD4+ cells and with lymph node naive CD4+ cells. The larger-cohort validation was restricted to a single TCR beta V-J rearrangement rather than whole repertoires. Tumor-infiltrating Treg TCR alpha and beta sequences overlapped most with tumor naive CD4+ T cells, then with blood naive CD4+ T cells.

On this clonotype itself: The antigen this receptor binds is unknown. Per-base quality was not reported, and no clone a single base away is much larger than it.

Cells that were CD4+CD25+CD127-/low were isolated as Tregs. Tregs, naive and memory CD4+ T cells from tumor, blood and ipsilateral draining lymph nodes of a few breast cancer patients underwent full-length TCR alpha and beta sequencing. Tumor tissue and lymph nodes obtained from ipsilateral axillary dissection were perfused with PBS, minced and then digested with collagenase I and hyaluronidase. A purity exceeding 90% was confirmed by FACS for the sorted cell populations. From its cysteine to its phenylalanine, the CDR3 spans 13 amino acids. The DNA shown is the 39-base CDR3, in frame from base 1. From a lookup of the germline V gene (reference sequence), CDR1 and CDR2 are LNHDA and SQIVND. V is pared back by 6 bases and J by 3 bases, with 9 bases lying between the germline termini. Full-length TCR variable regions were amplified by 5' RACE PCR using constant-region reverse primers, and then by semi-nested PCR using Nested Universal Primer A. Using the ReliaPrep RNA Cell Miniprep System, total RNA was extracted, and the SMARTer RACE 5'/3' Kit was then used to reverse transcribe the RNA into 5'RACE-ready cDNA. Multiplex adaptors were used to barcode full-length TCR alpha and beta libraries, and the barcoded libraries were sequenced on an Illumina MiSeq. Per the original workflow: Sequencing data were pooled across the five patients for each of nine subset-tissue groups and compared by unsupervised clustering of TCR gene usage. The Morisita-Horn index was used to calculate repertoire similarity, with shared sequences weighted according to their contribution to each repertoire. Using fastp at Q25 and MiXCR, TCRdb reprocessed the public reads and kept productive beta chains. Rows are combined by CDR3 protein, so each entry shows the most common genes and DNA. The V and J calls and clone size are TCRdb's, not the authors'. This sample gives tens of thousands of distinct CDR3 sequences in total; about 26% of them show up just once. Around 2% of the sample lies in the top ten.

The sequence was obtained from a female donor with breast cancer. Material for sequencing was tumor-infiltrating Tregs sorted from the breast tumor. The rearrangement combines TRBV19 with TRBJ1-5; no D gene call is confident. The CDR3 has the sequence CASRQSLNQPQHF. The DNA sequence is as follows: TGTGCCAGTAGACAGTCCCTCAATCAGCCCCAGCATTTT.